This entry concerns a single T cell receptor beta chain. Its antigen is not identified. The data were obtained in a study of identical twins. Regarding the study as a whole: Model-predicted out-of-frame TCR alpha sharing fell below observed values in monozygotic twins. Twin-shared out-of-frame alpha sequences were enriched for low generation probability.

Each cDNA held unique molecular identifiers, and template switching gave it a universal primer site. TCRdb recomputed calls from the 5' RACE reads with MiXCR, one row per CDR3 protein. The data contain about 1.7 million distinct CDR3 sequences, roughly 35% of them seen just once; the ten biggest clones take up 0.27%. This sequence originates from a newborn girl in good health. The specimen sequenced was cord blood.

The CDR3: CSARPHTADTQYF. The CDR3 DNA reads as TGCAGTGCTCGCCCCCACACAGCAGATACGCAGTATTTT. This chain links TRBV29-1 with TRBJ2-3; no firm D call. The germline V gene encodes CDR1 SQVTM and CDR2 ANQGSEA. The CDR3 spans 13 residues.